This is a list of T cell receptor beta chains from one sample in a study of regulatory T cells in long-lasting Graves disease. TCRdb recomputed calls from the multiplex PCR reads with MiXCR, one row per CDR3 protein. The table includes 560,000 or so distinct CDR3 sequences, about 16% detected once. The same sample was also studied in work on T cells in Graves' hyperthyroidism and ophthalmopathy.

The specimen comprised peripheral blood mononuclear cells (PBMCs), sampled at new diagnosis, from a patient treated with antithyroid drugs. Receptors originate from a man between 18 and 35 years old with Graves disease. CDR3s include the opening cysteine and the closing phenylalanine or tryptophan. The order of the fields is V gene, clone size, D gene, J gene, CDR3 length, CDR3 DNA, CDR3 protein. D genes are given only for firm matches. Size tells how often a clone was seen (once, few, many) or the class of an expanded clone, and some rows leave it out.

v_call: TRBV5-1; clone_size: few; d_call: TRBD2; j_call: TRBJ2-5; cdr3_length: 16; cdr3_nt: TGCGCCAGCAGCTTGGTGGCGGGAGCGCACCAAGAGACCCAGTACTTC; cdr3_aa: CASSLVAGAHQETQYF
v_call: TRBV13; clone_size: many; d_call: NA; j_call: TRBJ2-7; cdr3_length: 13; cdr3_nt: TGTGCCAGCAGGACGGAGCCGGGCTACGAGCAGTACTTC; cdr3_aa: CASRTEPGYEQYF
v_call: TRBV9; clone_size: few; d_call: TRBD2; j_call: TRBJ2-5; cdr3_length: 18; cdr3_nt: TGTGCCAGCAGCGCTAGCATACGGGAGGGCACTCCTAAAGAGACCCAGTACTTC; cdr3_aa: CASSASIREGTPKETQYF
v_call: TRBV11-2; clone_size: NA; d_call: TRBD2; j_call: TRBJ2-5; cdr3_length: 17; cdr3_nt: TGTGCCAGCAGCTTAGCGGGCCTAGCGGGAGGGAAGGAGACCCAGTACTTC; cdr3_aa: CASSLAGLAGGKETQYF
v_call: TRBV7-2; clone_size: many; d_call: NA; j_call: TRBJ1-1; cdr3_length: 13; cdr3_nt: TGTGCCAGCAGCCCTGGGGCCAGTACCGAAGCTTTCTTT; cdr3_aa: CASSPGASTEAFF
v_call: TRBV6-1; clone_size: NA; d_call: NA; j_call: TRBJ1-5; cdr3_length: 17; cdr3_nt: TGTGCCAGCATCAGTTTCGTAGCAGTCAGCCCGAATCAGCCCCAGCATTTT; cdr3_aa: CASISFVAVSPNQPQHF
v_call: TRBV29-1; clone_size: many; d_call: NA; j_call: TRBJ2-1; cdr3_length: 17; cdr3_nt: TGCAGCGTTGAAGATCTGGGGGGACAGCTCCTTAGGAATGAGCAGTTCTTC; cdr3_aa: CSVEDLGGQLLRNEQFF
v_call: TRBV30; clone_size: few; d_call: NA; j_call: TRBJ2-7; cdr3_length: 12; cdr3_nt: TGTGCCTGGAGCCTGAGTCTTGGGAAGGAGTACTTC; cdr3_aa: CAWSLSLGKEYF
v_call: TRBV15; clone_size: NA; d_call: NA; j_call: TRBJ1-3; cdr3_length: 17; cdr3_nt: TGTGCCACCAGCAGAGATCACCGGACTGCCGCTGGAAACACCATATATTTT; cdr3_aa: CATSRDHRTAAGNTIYF
v_call: TRBV5-4; clone_size: NA; d_call: TRBD2; j_call: TRBJ2-7; cdr3_length: 16; cdr3_nt: TGTGCCAGCAGCCTAGACTACACGGGAGGGTTCGGGGAGCAGTACTTC; cdr3_aa: CASSLDYTGGFGEQYF
v_call: TRBV3-1; clone_size: few; d_call: NA; j_call: TRBJ2-1; cdr3_length: 13; cdr3_nt: TGTGCCAGCAGCACCAGGGAGGGGGTGGGGCAGTTCTTC; cdr3_aa: CASSTREGVGQFF
v_call: TRBV20-1; clone_size: many; d_call: TRBD2; j_call: TRBJ2-7; cdr3_length: 14; cdr3_nt: TGCAGTGCCCCGCGGACGGGAGGACCCCACGAGCAGTACTTC; cdr3_aa: CSAPRTGGPHEQYF
v_call: TRBV11-2; clone_size: many; d_call: NA; j_call: TRBJ1-2; cdr3_length: 17; cdr3_nt: TGTGCCAGCAGCCAGGGACGTGGGGACATCAGAGCATATGGCTACACCTTC; cdr3_aa: CASSQGRGDIRAYGYTF
v_call: TRBV18; clone_size: many; d_call: TRBD2; j_call: TRBJ2-1; cdr3_length: 17; cdr3_nt: TGTGCCAGCTCACAAGGGACTAGCGGGGGGTCCTACAATGAGCAGTTCTTC; cdr3_aa: CASSQGTSGGSYNEQFF
v_call: TRBV7-6; clone_size: many; d_call: TRBD2; j_call: TRBJ2-1; cdr3_length: 16; cdr3_nt: TGTGCCAGCAGCTCCCGTTGGGGGGGACTATACAATGAGCAGTTCTTC; cdr3_aa: CASSSRWGGLYNEQFF
v_call: TRBV5-8; clone_size: few; d_call: TRBD1; j_call: TRBJ2-5; cdr3_length: 15; cdr3_nt: TGTGCCAGCAGCTTGTTTGGGACAGGGGTCGAGACCCAGTACTTC; cdr3_aa: CASSLFGTGVETQYF
v_call: TRBV11-2; clone_size: many; d_call: NA; j_call: TRBJ2-5; cdr3_length: 16; cdr3_nt: TGTGCCAGCAGCTTAGATCTGAGGAGGGGGCGAGAGACCCAGTACTTC; cdr3_aa: CASSLDLRRGRETQYF
v_call: TRBV4-1; clone_size: NA; d_call: NA; j_call: TRBJ2-5; cdr3_length: 15; cdr3_nt: TGCGCCAGCAGCCAAGGTTTTGGGGTCGGGGAGACCCAGTACTTC; cdr3_aa: CASSQGFGVGETQYF
v_call: TRBV20-1; clone_size: many; d_call: TRBD2; j_call: TRBJ2-3; cdr3_length: 17; cdr3_nt: TGCAGTGCTAGAGATTCGGGACTAGCGGGAGGCACAGATACGCAGTATTTT; cdr3_aa: CSARDSGLAGGTDTQYF
v_call: TRBV19; clone_size: NA; d_call: NA; j_call: TRBJ2-1; cdr3_length: 18; cdr3_nt: TGTGCCAGTAGTATTACTTGGGACCAACTAGCCGGGTACAATGAGCAGTTCTTC; cdr3_aa: CASSITWDQLAGYNEQFF
v_call: TRBV3-1; clone_size: many; d_call: TRBD2; j_call: TRBJ2-7; cdr3_length: 14; cdr3_nt: TGTGCCAGCAGCCGGCCCAGCGGGAGCAACGAGCAGTACTTC; cdr3_aa: CASSRPSGSNEQYF
v_call: TRBV10-3; clone_size: many; d_call: NA; j_call: TRBJ2-5; cdr3_length: 13; cdr3_nt: TGTGCCATCACGCGCGGCCCAGAAGAGACCCAGTACTTC; cdr3_aa: CAITRGPEETQYF
v_call: TRBV3-1; clone_size: many; d_call: TRBD1; j_call: TRBJ2-1; cdr3_length: 16; cdr3_nt: TGTGCCAGCAGCCAAGGCTCTTGGACAGGGGGCAATGAGCAGTTCTTC; cdr3_aa: CASSQGSWTGGNEQFF
v_call: TRBV9; clone_size: NA; d_call: NA; j_call: TRBJ2-1; cdr3_length: 15; cdr3_nt: TGTGCCAGCAGCTTCAGGGTCGGCTCCTACAATGAGCAGTTCTTC; cdr3_aa: CASSFRVGSYNEQFF
v_call: TRBV6-1; clone_size: NA; d_call: NA; j_call: TRBJ1-4; cdr3_length: 13; cdr3_nt: TGTGCCAGCAGTATTCAGGATCGGGAAAAACTGTTTTTT; cdr3_aa: CASSIQDREKLFF
v_call: TRBV20-1; clone_size: many; d_call: TRBD2; j_call: TRBJ2-7; cdr3_length: 13; cdr3_nt: TGCAGTGCCAGGACTAGCGCGCCCTACGAGCAGTACTTC; cdr3_aa: CSARTSAPYEQYF
v_call: TRBV12-3/TRBV12-4; clone_size: many; d_call: NA; j_call: TRBJ2-1; cdr3_length: 16; cdr3_nt: TGTGCCAGCAGCCCAACTAGCTTCAGGTCCTACAATGAGCAGTTCTTC; cdr3_aa: CASSPTSFRSYNEQFF
v_call: TRBV15; clone_size: many; d_call: NA; j_call: TRBJ1-2; cdr3_length: 13; cdr3_nt: TGTGCCACCAGCAGAGCCCCCCGGGATGGCTACACCTTC; cdr3_aa: CATSRAPRDGYTF
v_call: TRBV20-1; clone_size: NA; d_call: TRBD2; j_call: TRBJ2-2; cdr3_length: 15; cdr3_nt: TGCAGTGCTAGTACTAGCGGGAGAGGAACCGGGGAGCTGTTTTTT; cdr3_aa: CSASTSGRGTGELFF
v_call: TRBV6-5; clone_size: few; d_call: NA; j_call: TRBJ1-5; cdr3_length: 15; cdr3_nt: TGTGCCAGCAGTTACTCGGGCGGACGCAATCAGCCCCAGCATTTT; cdr3_aa: CASSYSGGRNQPQHF